This T cell receptor beta chain originates from a study of CD8 T cells in Susac syndrome. On the study more broadly: When blood was drawn, the patients with Susac syndrome were therapy-naive, on corticosteroids, or on intravenous immunoglobulin alone.

This CDR3 has 14 residues. Trimming pared 1 base from V and 7 bases from J, leaving 12 bases between. Germline V gene data show CDR1 as KGHDR and CDR2 as SFDVKD. The study's findings and limits: The study's TCR sequencing and HLA analysis covered a relatively small number of individuals, and the study acknowledged this.

Of note for this clonotype: The antigen is undetermined.

Patients with Susac syndrome met the recently defined diagnostic criteria for definite or probable disease. Random hexamers primed reverse transcription of about 0.5 to 1 ug RNA. TCR beta CDR3 was amplified by immunoSEQ covering 54 Vbeta and 13 Jbeta. From the immunoSEQ multiplex PCR reads, TCRdb called clonotypes with MiXCR, one entry per CDR3 protein. Among 140,000 to 150,000 distinct CDR3 sequences listed, nearly 97% were seen once. The genes are TRBV24-1 and TRBJ1-2; tentative D call: TRBD1 (6 bases). Sequenced material: CD4+ T cells from PBMCs. This TCR came from a human donor with Susac syndrome. CDR3 sequence (DNA): TGTGCCACCAGTGATTTACGGTCAGGGGCTGGCTACACCTTC. Protein: CATSDLRSGAGYTF.